This entry describes one T cell receptor beta chain. Its matching antigen is unknown. The record originates from a study of cytomegalovirus exposure and HLA in healthy donors. As for the study in general: In a previous analysis, about 100 million unique TCR beta sequences were found from approximately 180 million T cells. Study-wide results and limits: Among the sequence variants, a highly shared cluster was likely an artifact of sequencing. The study labeled more than 150 TCR beta chains cytomegalovirus-associated.

Germline CDR1 is SGHNT and CDR2 is YENEEA. Trimming stripped 1 base from V and 6 bases from J, with 6 bases between. The CDR3 spans 12 residues. Both 60 Vbeta primers and 13 Jbeta primers went into the PCR. The method was immunoSEQ multiplex PCR; TCRdb's version includes in-frame clones alone and lacks a portion of them. The sample holds more than 95,000 clones, roughly three quarters seen once. The sequence came from a man aged 30 to 45 in good health and CMV-seropositive. The gene calls are TRBV11-3 and TRBJ1-1; no definite D call. Sequencing was done on a sample of PBMCs. CDR3 residues: CASSLGRSEAFF. For the CDR3, the DNA is TGTGCCAGCAGCTTAGGGCGGTCTGAAGCTTTCTTT.